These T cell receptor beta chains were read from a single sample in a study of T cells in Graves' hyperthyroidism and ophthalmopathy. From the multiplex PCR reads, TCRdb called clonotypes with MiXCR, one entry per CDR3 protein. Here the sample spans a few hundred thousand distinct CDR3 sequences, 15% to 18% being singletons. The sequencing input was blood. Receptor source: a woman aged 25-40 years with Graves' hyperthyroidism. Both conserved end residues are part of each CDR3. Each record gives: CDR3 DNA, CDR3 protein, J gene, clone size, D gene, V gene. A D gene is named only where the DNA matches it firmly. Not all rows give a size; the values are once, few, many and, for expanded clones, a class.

CDR3 DNA: TGTGCCAGCAGTTTTTCTAGCGGCAAATATTCCTACAATGAGCAGTTCTTC
CDR3 protein: CASSFSSGKYSYNEQFF
J gene: TRBJ2-1
clone size: few
D gene: TRBD2
V gene: TRBV12-3/TRBV12-4

CDR3 DNA: TGTGCCAGCAGCTTAGAATCACTAGGGACTATATACGAGCAGTACTTC
CDR3 protein: CASSLESLGTIYEQYF
J gene: TRBJ2-7
clone size: .
D gene: TRBD2
V gene: TRBV7-2

CDR3 DNA: TGTGCCAGCAGCCCCACAGGGGGCAACCCCTACGAGCAGTACTTC
CDR3 protein: CASSPTGGNPYEQYF
J gene: TRBJ2-7
clone size: .
D gene: TRBD1
V gene: TRBV7-9

CDR3 DNA: TGTGCCATCGCTAGAACCAGCGGAACTAGCACAGATACGCAGTATTTT
CDR3 protein: CAIARTSGTSTDTQYF
J gene: TRBJ2-3
clone size: .
D gene: .
V gene: TRBV10-3

CDR3 DNA: TGTGCCAGCAGTGACTTAGCGGGAGGCATACAAGAGACCCAGTACTTC
CDR3 protein: CASSDLAGGIQETQYF
J gene: TRBJ2-5
clone size: .
D gene: TRBD2
V gene: TRBV6-2/TRBV6-3

CDR3 DNA: TGTGCCAGCAGCGTAGATCTAGATCCTACCTACGAGCAGTACTTC
CDR3 protein: CASSVDLDPTYEQYF
J gene: TRBJ2-7
clone size: .
D gene: .
V gene: TRBV9

CDR3 DNA: TGCGCCAGCAGCCAGACTATTCCGCAGGACATAAAATCATACACAGATACGCAGTATTTT
CDR3 protein: CASSQTIPQDIKSYTDTQYF
J gene: TRBJ2-3
clone size: few
D gene: .
V gene: TRBV4-3

CDR3 DNA: TGTGCCAGCAGGCGGATAACGAACACTGAAGCTTTCTTT
CDR3 protein: CASRRITNTEAFF
J gene: TRBJ1-1
clone size: .
D gene: .
V gene: TRBV9

CDR3 DNA: TGTGCCACCAGTGATTTAGCGGGAGCCCACAATGAGCAGTTCTTC
CDR3 protein: CATSDLAGAHNEQFF
J gene: TRBJ2-1
clone size: .
D gene: TRBD2
V gene: TRBV24-1

CDR3 DNA: TGCAGCGTCGCACAGGGGGAAAATCATGAGCAGTTCTTC
CDR3 protein: CSVAQGENHEQFF
J gene: TRBJ2-1
clone size: .
D gene: TRBD1
V gene: TRBV29-1

CDR3 DNA: TGTGCCAGCTCCCAAGGGACAGGGAACACGCTGGGGGAGCAGTACTTC
CDR3 protein: CASSQGTGNTLGEQYF
J gene: TRBJ2-7
clone size: .
D gene: TRBD1
V gene: TRBV18

CDR3 DNA: TGTGCCAGCACGTTTGGCGGGAGGGGCGCAGATACGCAGTATTTT
CDR3 protein: CASTFGGRGADTQYF
J gene: TRBJ2-3
clone size: .
D gene: TRBD2
V gene: TRBV3-1

CDR3 DNA: TGTGCCAGCAGCTTGTCCCCGTCCCTCTACGAGCAGTACTTC
CDR3 protein: CASSLSPSLYEQYF
J gene: TRBJ2-7
clone size: few
D gene: .
V gene: TRBV11-2

CDR3 DNA: TGTGCCTGGAGATGGAATGAAAAACTGTTTTTT
CDR3 protein: CAWRWNEKLFF
J gene: TRBJ1-4
clone size: many
D gene: .
V gene: TRBV30

CDR3 DNA: TGTGCCAGCAGCCAGACATCTGATAATTCACCCCTCCACTTT
CDR3 protein: CASSQTSDNSPLHF
J gene: TRBJ1-6
clone size: many
D gene: .
V gene: TRBV3-1

CDR3 DNA: TGTGCCAGCAGCGAAACGGGGGGGCCCTACGAGCAGTACTTC
CDR3 protein: CASSETGGPYEQYF
J gene: TRBJ2-7
clone size: few
D gene: TRBD2
V gene: TRBV7-3

CDR3 DNA: TGCAGTGCATCCGGGACTAGCGCACTATACGAGCAGTACTTC
CDR3 protein: CSASGTSALYEQYF
J gene: TRBJ2-7
clone size: many
D gene: TRBD2
V gene: TRBV20-1

CDR3 DNA: TGTGCCAGCAGCTCAGGACCAGCTCCTAGCACAGATACGCAGTATTTT
CDR3 protein: CASSSGPAPSTDTQYF
J gene: TRBJ2-3
clone size: .
D gene: .
V gene: TRBV11-2